Each of the 27 T cell receptor beta chains below was sequenced from the same sample in a study of CD8+ T cells in alopecia areata. TCR sequencing used cDNA made by reverse transcription of extracted RNA. TCRdb keeps only in-frame clones here, not all; method: immunoSEQ multiplex PCR. The table lists about 250,000 clones, 60% of them singletons. Indicated treatment: oral pan-JAK inhibitor, 5-10 mg twice daily. The sequenced sample was CD4+ T cells sorted from blood, obtained at approximately week 51, from a patient treated with tofacitinib. These receptor sequences come from a human donor with alopecia areata.

This clone was detected a few times. The chain joins TRBV6-1 to TRBJ1-2, with no clear D. Germline values: CDR1 MNHNS, CDR2 SASEGT. V dropped 2 bases and J dropped 8 bases, with 12 bases sitting between them. The CDR3 length is 13 residues. Here the CDR3 DNA reads TGTGCCAGCAGTGAAAGCCAGTCTTACGGCTACACCTTC. It translates to CASSESQSYGYTF.

The V and J genes are TRBV2 and TRBJ1-2; unclear D gene. CDR3 length: 13 amino acids. V was clipped by 5 bases and J by 8 bases, with 15 bases between them. CDR1 and CDR2 from the germline V gene are SNHLY and FYNNEI. The CDR3 protein is CASSSDGPGGYTF. CDR3 bases: TGTGCCAGCAGTTCTGACGGGCCTGGCGGCTACACCTTC.

The V and J genes are TRBV30 and TRBJ2-2; tentative D call: TRBD1 (7 bases). CDR3 size: 13 residues. Per germline, CDR1 GTSNPN and CDR2 SVGIG (reference sequence). V was cut by 5 bases and J by 7 bases, with 14 bases left in between. The DNA for the CDR3 is TGTGCCTGGGCTAACAGGGGAGGCGGGGAGCTGTTTTTT. This sequence encodes CAWANRGGGELFF.

This rearrangement joins TRBV5-6 to TRBJ2-7; D is perhaps TRBD1 (5 bases). CDR3 length equals 13 residues. Germline assignment: CDR1 SGHDT and CDR2 YYEEEE. Trimming left V 2 bases short and J 3 bases short, with 9 bases between. CDR3 nucleotide sequence: TGTGCCAGCAGCTTCCAGGGAATCTACGAGCAGTACTTC. This translates into CASSFQGIYEQYF.

The gene calls are TRBV4-3 and TRBJ2-3; D remains ambiguous. This CDR3 spans 14 amino acids. Germline V gene lookup returns CDR1 LGHNA and CDR2 YSLEER. V gave up 0 bases and J gave up 2 bases, with 6 bases separating them. The CDR3 loop reads CASSQDPNTDTQYF. For the CDR3, the DNA is TGCGCCAGCAGCCAAGATCCAAACACAGATACGCAGTATTTT.

This chain joins TRBV13 and TRBJ2-7, with D maybe TRBD1 (5 bases). This CDR3 spans 13 amino acids. The germline V gene has CDR1 PRHDT and CDR2 FYEKMQ (reference sequence). V was cut by 5 bases and J by 4 bases, with 12 bases left in between. CDR3 region: CASSLSGLYEQYF. CDR3 bases: TGTGCCAGCAGCCTGTCAGGGCTGTACGAGCAGTACTTC.

The chain recombines TRBV5-6 with TRBJ2-3; D is ambiguous. V was trimmed by 3 bases and J by 5 bases, leaving 13 bases between them. CDR1 and CDR2 from the germline V gene are SGHDT and YYEEEE. CDR3 size: 14 residues. The CDR3 loop is CASSYSIFGDTQYF. Here the CDR3 DNA reads TGTGCCAGCAGCTACAGTATTTTTGGAGATACGCAGTATTTT.

The table lists this clone with a few counts. J is TRBJ1-1 and V is TRBV5-1, with 7 bases lining up with TRBD1. The trim removed 3 bases at V and 8 bases at J, leaving 4 bases unmatched. CDR1 and CDR2 (germline): SGHRS, YFSETQ. There are 12 residues in the CDR3. The CDR3 nucleotides read TGCGCCAGCAGCTCTGGGACAGTAGAAGCTTTCTTT. Translating it yields CASSSGTVEAFF.

This clone was seen a few times. The chain recombines TRBV19 with TRBJ2-5; D call uncertain. The germline V and J ends were trimmed by 3 bases and 1 base, with 15 bases remaining between them. This CDR3 spans 16 amino acids. Germline assignment: CDR1 LNHDA and CDR2 SQIVND (reference sequence). CDR3 nucleotide sequence: TGTGCCAGTAGTATTTCGCCTACCCGTCCCCAAGAGACCCAGTACTTC. Its translation is CASSISPTRPQETQYF.

This clone showed up just a few times. The rearrangement links TRBV5-1 to TRBJ2-1, with D possibly matching TRBD2 (5 bases). From germline, CDR1 is SGHRS and CDR2 YFSETQ. The CDR3 spans 15 residues. Trimming stripped 1 base from V and 6 bases from J, with 14 bases between. CDR3 nucleotides: TGCGCCAGCAGCTTGAAGGGTAGCGTCCTCAATGAGCAGTTCTTC. Protein product: CASSLKGSVLNEQFF. The entire variable domain, with the rest obtained from reference TRBV5-1 and TRBJ2-1, is as follows: KAGVTQTPRYLIKTRGQQVTLSCSPISGHRSVSWYQQTPGQGLQFLFEYFSETQRNKGNFPGRFSGRQFSNSRSEMNVSTLELGDSALYLCASSLKGSVLNEQFFGPGTRLTVL.

The chain links TRBV6-5 to TRBJ2-1; 12 bases agree with TRBD2. Germline values: CDR1 MNHEY, CDR2 SVGAGI. CDR3 length: 16 amino acids. V was pared by 4 bases and J by 9 bases, with 10 bases of the junction left unmatched. The chain's CDR3 is CASSSLLAGGLGEQFF. In DNA form, the CDR3 reads TGTGCCAGCAGTTCCCTCCTAGCGGGGGGGCTTGGTGAGCAGTTCTTC.

The chain uses TRBV30 and TRBJ1-5; D not resolved. CDR1 is GTSNPN and CDR2 is SVGIG in the germline V gene (reference sequence). V lost 4 bases, J lost 2 bases, and 6 bases lay in between. The CDR3 extends over 12 amino acids. This CDR3 reads CAWNAGNQPQHF. CDR3 DNA: TGTGCCTGGAATGCGGGCAATCAGCCCCAGCATTTT.

A word on this clone: Other DNA sequences in this specimen translate into the identical CDR3. The rearrangement uses TRBV20-1 and TRBJ2-3; D is uncertain. Trimming removed 5 bases at V and 1 base at J, with 4 bases between. The CDR3 runs 11 residues. Germline V gene data show CDR1 as DFQATT and CDR2 as SNEGSKA (reference sequence). CDR3: CSAARTDTQYF. The DNA for the CDR3 is TGCAGTGCTGCCCGCACAGATACGCAGTATTTT.

The chain recombines TRBV29-1 with TRBJ2-3; maybe TRBD2 (5 bases). With 1 base removed from V and 0 bases from J, the gap between germline ends came to 11 bases. The CDR3 contains 15 residues. The germline CDR1 and CDR2 sequences are SQVTM and ANQGSEA. CDR3 sequence reads: CSVEGTAASTDTQYF. CDR3 sequence (DNA): TGCAGCGTTGAAGGGACTGCGGCTAGCACAGATACGCAGTATTTT.

The chain combines TRBV5-6 with TRBJ2-2; D unclear. V lost 3 bases and J 6 bases, leaving 6 bases between the germline ends. CDR3 length equals 12 residues. The V gene's germline CDR1 is SGHDT and CDR2 YYEEEE. The CDR3: CASSSSSGELFF. CDR3 nucleotides: TGTGCCAGCAGCTCGTCATCCGGGGAGCTGTTTTTT.

This clone was recorded a few times. The chain is built from TRBV11-2 and TRBJ2-2; D is possibly TRBD1 (5 bases). Between the trimmed V and J ends, which lost 5 bases and 0 bases, there was a span of 13 bases. The CDR3 consists of 16 residues. Germline V gives CDR1 SGHAT, CDR2 FQNNGV. DNA of the CDR3: TGTGCCAGCAGCCCAGTGGTACAGGCGAACACCGGGGAGCTGTTTTTT. As protein: CASSPVVQANTGELFF.

The genes are TRBV11-2 and TRBJ2-3; unclear D gene. V lost 3 bases, J lost 4 bases, and 5 bases lay in between. Germline V gives CDR1 SGHAT, CDR2 FQNNGV. This CDR3 is built from 12 residues. CDR3 sequence reads: CASSFRADTQYF. DNA of the CDR3: TGTGCCAGCAGCTTTAGGGCAGATACGCAGTATTTT.

The V call is TRBV5-1, the J call TRBJ1-1; D unresolved. The CDR3 has 14 residues. The V gene's germline CDR1 is SGHRS and CDR2 YFSETQ. The V and J ends lost 2 bases and 6 bases respectively, with 14 bases between them. For the CDR3, the DNA is TGCGCCAGCAGCTTTGGTCACGGGGAGGCTGAAGCTTTCTTT. Its translation: CASSFGHGEAEAFF.

This clone has only a few counts. The chain uses TRBV30 and TRBJ2-7, with D perhaps matching TRBD1 (6 bases). V gave up 8 bases and J gave up 5 bases, with 19 bases separating them. Per the germline V gene, CDR1 is GTSNPN and CDR2 is SVGIG (reference sequence). The length of the CDR3 is 13 residues. The chain's CDR3 is CAGNRVQRNEQYF. The CDR3, as DNA: TGTGCCGGGAACAGGGTACAGCGGAACGAGCAGTACTTC.

The gene calls are TRBV6-5 and TRBJ2-1, with D perhaps matching TRBD1 (6 bases). V was cut by 4 bases and J by 2 bases, with 15 bases left in between. From germline, CDR1 is MNHEY and CDR2 SVGAGI. The CDR3 contains 16 residues. In DNA, the CDR3 is TGTGCCAGCAGTTTCCAACTGGACAGACCCTACAATGAGCAGTTCTTC. Translating it yields CASSFQLDRPYNEQFF.

This clone was seen more than once but under ten times. The chain has TRBV5-4 and TRBJ2-7; TRBD2 matches at 14 bases. This CDR3 has 15 amino acids. J lost 6 bases, V lost 4 bases, and 6 bases had no gene match. Germline CDR1 is SGHNT and CDR2 is YYREEE (reference sequence). This CDR3 reads CASSIGLAGGSEQYF. The CDR3 DNA is TGTGCCAGCAGCATCGGACTAGCGGGGGGAAGCGAGCAGTACTTC.

The gene calls are TRBV25-1 and TRBJ1-5; 8 nucleotides agree with TRBD1. Germline CDR1 and CDR2: MGHDK and SYGVNS. Trimming at V came to 7 bases and at J to 5 bases, leaving 1 base not matched to a gene. CDR3 length equals 12 residues. DNA of the CDR3: TGTGCCAGCAACAGGGGGGATCAGCCCCAGCATTTT. Its protein product is CASNRGDQPQHF.

J is TRBJ2-4 and V is TRBV7-2; maybe TRBD1 (6 bases). CDR1 and CDR2 from the germline V gene are SGHTA and FQGNSA. Trimming took 4 bases from V and 6 from J, leaving 19 bases between them. The CDR3 has 16 residues. CDR3 residues: CASSSLGTGLGNIQYF. The CDR3 bases are TGTGCCAGCAGCTCCTTAGGTACAGGGTTGGGAAACATTCAGTACTTC.

V usage is TRBV18 and J usage is TRBJ2-5, with D hard to call. This CDR3 contains 13 residues. Germline assignment: CDR1 KGHSH and CDR2 LQKENI. V dropped 2 bases and J dropped 5 bases, with 9 bases sitting between them. CDR3 nucleotide sequence: TGTGCCAGCTCACCAGATGCTAGTGAGACCCAGTACTTC. Translating gives CASSPDASETQYF.

The sample holds a few counts of this clone. The chain combines TRBV10-3 with TRBJ2-7; 7 bases map to TRBD1. The CDR3 length is 14 residues. After removal of 2 bases from V and 2 bases from J, the junction contained 3 bases not matched to a gene. Germline-derived CDR1 and CDR2 are ENHRY and SYGVKD. The CDR3 sequence is CAISEDRVTYEQYF. In DNA form, the CDR3 reads TGTGCCATCAGTGAGGACAGGGTAACCTACGAGCAGTACTTC.

In its sample, this clone was seen a few times. The chain uses TRBV5-1 and TRBJ2-5, with TRBD1 identical over 7 bases. Germline lookup yields CDR1 SGHRS and CDR2 YFSETQ. The CDR3 runs to 14 residues. Trimming at V came to 2 bases and at J to 5 bases, leaving 6 bases not matched to a gene. The CDR3 here is CASSFSGTEETQYF. In DNA form, the CDR3 reads TGCGCCAGCAGCTTTTCCGGGACAGAGGAGACCCAGTACTTC.

The rearrangement uses TRBV2 and TRBJ2-7, with 8 bases identical to TRBD1. This CDR3 has 12 amino acids. Germline V gene sequence: CDR1 SNHLY, CDR2 FYNNEI. V gave up 8 bases and J gave up 3 bases; unmatched junction bases: 3. The CDR3 sequence is CASLDRGYEQYF. CDR3 in DNA: TGTGCCAGCCTCGACAGGGGCTACGAGCAGTACTTC.